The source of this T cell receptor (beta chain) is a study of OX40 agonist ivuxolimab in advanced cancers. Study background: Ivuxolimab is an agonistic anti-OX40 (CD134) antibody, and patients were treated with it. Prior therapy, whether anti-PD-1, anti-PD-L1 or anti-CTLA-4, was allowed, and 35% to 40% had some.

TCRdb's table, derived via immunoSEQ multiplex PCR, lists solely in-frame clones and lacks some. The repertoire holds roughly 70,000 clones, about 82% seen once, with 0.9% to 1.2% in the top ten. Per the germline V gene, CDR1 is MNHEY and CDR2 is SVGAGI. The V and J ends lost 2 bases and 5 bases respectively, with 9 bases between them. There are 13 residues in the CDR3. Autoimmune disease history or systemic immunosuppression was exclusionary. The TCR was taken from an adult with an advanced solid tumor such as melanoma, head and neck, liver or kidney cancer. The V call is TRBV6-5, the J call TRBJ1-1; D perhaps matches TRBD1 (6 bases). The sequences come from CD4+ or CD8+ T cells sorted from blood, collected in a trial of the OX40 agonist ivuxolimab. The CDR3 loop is CASSYLGATEAFF. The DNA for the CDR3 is TGTGCCAGCAGTTACCTGGGGGCAACTGAAGCTTTCTTT.